This T cell receptor beta chain was captured by sequencing in a study of cytomegalovirus exposure and HLA in healthy donors. There are 18 residues in the CDR3. Germline values: CDR1 SGHVS, CDR2 FQNEAQ. Trimming cost V 1 base and J 0 bases, with 16 bases left between them. The PCR was carried out with 60 Vbeta primers and 13 Jbeta primers. Clones were sequenced by immunoSEQ multiplex PCR, and TCRdb holds only the in-frame ones, with some missing. The sample includes 150,000 to 180,000 clones, roughly 80% of them seen just once. The origin of this receptor is a man aged 25 to 40 in good health and CMV-seropositive. The V call is TRBV7-8, the J call TRBJ1-3; maybe TRBD1 (6 bases). The sample consisted of PBMCs. The CDR3 spells CASSLEGQSAYSGNTIYF. CDR3 DNA: TGTGCCAGCAGCTTAGAAGGACAGTCGGCTTACTCTGGAAACACCATATATTTT.